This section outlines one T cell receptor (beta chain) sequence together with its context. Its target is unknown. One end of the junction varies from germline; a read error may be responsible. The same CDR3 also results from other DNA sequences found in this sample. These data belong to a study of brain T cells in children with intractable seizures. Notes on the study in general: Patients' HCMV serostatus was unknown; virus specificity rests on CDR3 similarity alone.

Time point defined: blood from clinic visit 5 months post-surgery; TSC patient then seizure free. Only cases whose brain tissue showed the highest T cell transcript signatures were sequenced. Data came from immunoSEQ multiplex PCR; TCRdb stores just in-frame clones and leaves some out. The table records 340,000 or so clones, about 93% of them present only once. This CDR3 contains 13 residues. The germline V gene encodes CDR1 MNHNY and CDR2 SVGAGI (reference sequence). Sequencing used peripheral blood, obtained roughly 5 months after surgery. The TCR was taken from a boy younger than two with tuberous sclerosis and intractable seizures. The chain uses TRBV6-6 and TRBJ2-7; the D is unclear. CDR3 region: CASSSTPTYEQYF. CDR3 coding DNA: TGTGCCAGCAGTTCCACCCCGACCTACGAGCAGTATTTC.